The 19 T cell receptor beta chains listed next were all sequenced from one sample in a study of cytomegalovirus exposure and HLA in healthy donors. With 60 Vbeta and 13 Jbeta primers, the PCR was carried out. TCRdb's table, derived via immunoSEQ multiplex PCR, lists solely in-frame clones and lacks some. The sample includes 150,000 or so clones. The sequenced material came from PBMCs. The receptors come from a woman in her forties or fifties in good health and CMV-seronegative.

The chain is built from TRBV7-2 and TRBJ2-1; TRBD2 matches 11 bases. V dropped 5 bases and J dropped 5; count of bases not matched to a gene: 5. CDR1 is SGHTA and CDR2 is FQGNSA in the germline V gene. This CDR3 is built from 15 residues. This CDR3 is CASSPLAGGHNEQFF. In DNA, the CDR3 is TGTGCCAGCAGCCCTCTAGCGGGAGGCCACAATGAGCAGTTCTTC.

The CDR3 DNA follows: TGTGCCAGCAGCTTAGTGGCGGAGGCAGGGGGCGGCGAGCAGTACTTC. Protein: CASSLVAEAGGGEQYF. The chain uses TRBV7-8 and TRBJ2-7, with 8 bases that match TRBD1. The J segment lost 6 bases and the V segment lost 1 base, leaving 11 bases of the junction unmatched. CDR3 size: 16 residues. CDR1 is SGHVS and CDR2 is FQNEAQ in the germline V gene.

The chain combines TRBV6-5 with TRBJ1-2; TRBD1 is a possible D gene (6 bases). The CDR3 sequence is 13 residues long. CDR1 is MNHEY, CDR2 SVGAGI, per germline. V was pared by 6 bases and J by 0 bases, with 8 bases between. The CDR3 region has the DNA TGTGCCAGCAGCAGACAGGCTAACTATGGCTACACCTTC. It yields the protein CASSRQANYGYTF.

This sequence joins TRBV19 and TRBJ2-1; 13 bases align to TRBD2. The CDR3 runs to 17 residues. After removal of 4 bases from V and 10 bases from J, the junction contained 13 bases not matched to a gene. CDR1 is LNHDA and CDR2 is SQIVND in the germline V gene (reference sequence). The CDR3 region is CASSRSGTSGAKGEQFF. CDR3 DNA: TGTGCCAGTAGTAGGTCCGGGACTAGCGGGGCCAAGGGAGAGCAGTTCTTC. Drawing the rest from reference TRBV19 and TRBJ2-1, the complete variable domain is DGGITQSPKYLFRKEGQNVTLSCEQNLNHDAMYWYRQDPGQGLRLIYYSQIVNDFQKGDIAEGYSVSREKKESFPLTVTSAQKNPTAFYLCASSRSGTSGAKGEQFFGPGTRLTVL.

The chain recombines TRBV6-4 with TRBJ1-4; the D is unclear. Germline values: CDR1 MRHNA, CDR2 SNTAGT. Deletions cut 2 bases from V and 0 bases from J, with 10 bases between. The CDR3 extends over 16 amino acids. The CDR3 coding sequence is TGTGCCAGCAGTGACAACAGACCGACAACTAATGAAAAACTGTTTTTT. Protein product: CASSDNRPTTNEKLFF.

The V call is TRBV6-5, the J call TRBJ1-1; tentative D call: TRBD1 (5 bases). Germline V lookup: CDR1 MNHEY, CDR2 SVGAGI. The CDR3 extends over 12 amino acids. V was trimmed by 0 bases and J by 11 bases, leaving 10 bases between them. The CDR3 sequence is CASSYSTDKAFF. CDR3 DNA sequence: TGTGCCAGCAGTTACTCGACGGACAAGGCTTTCTTT.

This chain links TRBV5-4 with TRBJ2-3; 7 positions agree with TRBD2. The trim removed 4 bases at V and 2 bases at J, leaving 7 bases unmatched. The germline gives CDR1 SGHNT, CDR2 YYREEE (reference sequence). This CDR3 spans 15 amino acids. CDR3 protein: CASSPPSGLTDTQYF. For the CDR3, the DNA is TGTGCCAGCAGCCCCCCTAGCGGCCTCACAGATACGCAGTATTTT.

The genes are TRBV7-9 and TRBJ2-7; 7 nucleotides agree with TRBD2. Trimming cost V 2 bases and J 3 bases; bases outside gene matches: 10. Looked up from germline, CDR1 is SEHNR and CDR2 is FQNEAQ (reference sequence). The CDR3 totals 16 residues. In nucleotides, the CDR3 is TGTGCCAGCAGCTTATATCTAGCGGACCTTGACTACGAGCAGTACTTC. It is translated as CASSLYLADLDYEQYF. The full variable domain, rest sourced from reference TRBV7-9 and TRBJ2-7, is DTGVSQNPRHKITKRGQNVTFRCDPISEHNRLYWYRQTLGQGPEFLTYFQNEAQLEKSRLLSDRFSAERPKGSFSTLEIQRTEQGDSAMYLCASSLYLADLDYEQYFGPGTRLTVT.

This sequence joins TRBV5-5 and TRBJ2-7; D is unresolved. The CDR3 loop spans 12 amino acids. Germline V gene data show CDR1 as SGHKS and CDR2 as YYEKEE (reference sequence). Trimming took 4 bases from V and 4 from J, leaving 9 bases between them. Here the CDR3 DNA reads TGTGCCAGCAGCCCTCGGGTATACGAGCAGTACTTC. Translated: CASSPRVYEQYF.

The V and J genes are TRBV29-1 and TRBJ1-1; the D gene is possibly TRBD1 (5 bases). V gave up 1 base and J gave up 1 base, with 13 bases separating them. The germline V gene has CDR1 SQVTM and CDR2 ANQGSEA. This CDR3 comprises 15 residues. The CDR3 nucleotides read TGCAGCGTTGAAGGCAAGGGGCTACGGAACACTGAAGCTTTCTTT. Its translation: CSVEGKGLRNTEAFF.

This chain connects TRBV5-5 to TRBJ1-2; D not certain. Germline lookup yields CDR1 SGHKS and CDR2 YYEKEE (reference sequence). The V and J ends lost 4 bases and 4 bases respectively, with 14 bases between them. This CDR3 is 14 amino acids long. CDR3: CASSLTGDTYGYTF. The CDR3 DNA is TGTGCCAGCAGCCTGACGGGAGACACCTATGGCTACACCTTC.

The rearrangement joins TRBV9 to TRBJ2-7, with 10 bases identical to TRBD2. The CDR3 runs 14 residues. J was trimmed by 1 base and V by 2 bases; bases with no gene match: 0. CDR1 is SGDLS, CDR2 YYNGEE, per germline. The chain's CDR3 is CASSVTSGSYEQYF. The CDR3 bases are TGTGCCAGCAGCGTGACTAGCGGGTCCTACGAGCAGTACTTC.

CDR3 protein: CASSPWGRTGVSTDTQYF. The DNA for the CDR3 is TGTGCCAGCAGCCCCTGGGGGAGGACGGGGGTAAGCACAGATACGCAGTATTTT. The chain joins TRBV14 to TRBJ2-3; tentative D call: TRBD2 (6 bases). Germline V gene sequence: CDR1 SGHDN, CDR2 FVKESK. The CDR3 contains 18 residues. Trimming shortened V by 4 bases and J by 0 bases, and 20 bases separated the two germline ends.

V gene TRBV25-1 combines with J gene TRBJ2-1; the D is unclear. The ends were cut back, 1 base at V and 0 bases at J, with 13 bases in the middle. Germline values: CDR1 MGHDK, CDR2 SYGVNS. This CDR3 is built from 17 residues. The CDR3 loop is CASSELRRGSSYNEQFF. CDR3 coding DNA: TGTGCCAGCAGTGAATTGCGGCGTGGTAGCTCCTACAATGAGCAGTTCTTC.

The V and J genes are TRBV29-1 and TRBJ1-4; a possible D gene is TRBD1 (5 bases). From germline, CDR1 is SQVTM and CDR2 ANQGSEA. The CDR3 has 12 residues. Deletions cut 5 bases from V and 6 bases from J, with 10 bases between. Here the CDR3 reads CSVRGGDEKLFF. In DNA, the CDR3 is TGCAGCGTTCGGGGAGGGGATGAAAAACTGTTTTTT.

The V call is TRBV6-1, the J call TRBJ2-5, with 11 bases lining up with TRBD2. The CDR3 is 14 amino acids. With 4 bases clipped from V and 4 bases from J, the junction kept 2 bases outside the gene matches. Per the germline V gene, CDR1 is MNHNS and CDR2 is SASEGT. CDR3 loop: CASSVLAGVETQYF. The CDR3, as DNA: TGTGCCAGCAGTGTACTAGCGGGGGTAGAGACCCAGTACTTC.

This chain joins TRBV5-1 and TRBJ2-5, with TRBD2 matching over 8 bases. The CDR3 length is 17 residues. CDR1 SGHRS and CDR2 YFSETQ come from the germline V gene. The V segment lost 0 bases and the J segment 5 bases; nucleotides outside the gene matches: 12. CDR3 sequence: CASSLVGAIGGRETQYF. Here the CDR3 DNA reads TGCGCCAGCAGCTTGGTCGGGGCGATAGGCGGGAGGGAGACCCAGTACTTC.

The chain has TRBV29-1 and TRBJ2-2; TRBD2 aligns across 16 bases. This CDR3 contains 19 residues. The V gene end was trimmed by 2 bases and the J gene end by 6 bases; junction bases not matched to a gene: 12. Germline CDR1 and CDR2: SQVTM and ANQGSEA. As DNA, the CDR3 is TGCAGCGTTGAATCGGGGACTAGCGGGGGGGATCTGGTCGCCGGGGAGCTGTTTTTT. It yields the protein CSVESGTSGGDLVAGELFF.

The CDR3 protein is CAISPGQGGDTQYF. DNA for the CDR3: TGTGCCATCAGCCCGGGACAGGGGGGAGATACGCAGTATTTT. The genes are TRBV10-3 and TRBJ2-3; 11 nucleotides line up with TRBD1. V lost 6 bases and J lost 5; bases outside the gene matches: 4. Looked up from germline, CDR1 is ENHRY and CDR2 is SYGVKD. The CDR3 loop spans 14 amino acids.